Shown below are 27 T cell receptor beta chains from a single sample sequenced in a study of OX40 agonist ivuxolimab in advanced cancers. Sequencing was performed with immunoSEQ multiplex PCR; in TCRdb, only in-frame clones are kept and a portion is missing. The sample includes approximately 100,000 clones, 90% of them seen just once. The material sequenced was CD4+ or CD8+ T cells sorted from blood, taken in a trial of the OX40 agonist ivuxolimab. The receptor source for this set is an adult with an advanced solid tumor such as melanoma, head and neck, liver or kidney cancer.

The chain employs TRBV10-1 and TRBJ2-7; 7 bases fit TRBD1. Germline CDR1 WNHNN, CDR2 SYGVQD (reference sequence). The junction had 4 bases not matched to a gene; V was cut back by 3 bases and J by 2 bases. This CDR3 comprises 14 residues. The CDR3 sequence is CASSETGVPYEQYF. CDR3 coding DNA: TGCGCCAGCAGTGAAACAGGGGTCCCCTACGAGCAGTACTTC.

This CDR3 reads CASSLVQDNQPQHF. Here the CDR3 DNA reads TGTGCCAGCAGCTTAGTCCAGGACAATCAGCCCCAGCATTTT. V gene TRBV7-2 combines with J gene TRBJ1-5; D uncertain. V lost 1 base and J 3 bases, leaving 7 bases between the germline ends. This CDR3 is built from 14 residues. In germline, CDR1 is SGHTA, CDR2 FQGNSA. The full variable domain, completed using reference TRBV7-2 and TRBJ1-5, is GAGVSQSPSNKVTEKGKDVELRCDPISGHTALYWYRQSLGQGLEFLIYFQGNSAPDKSGLPSDRFSAERTGGSVSTLTIQRTQQEDSAVYLCASSLVQDNQPQHFGDGTRLSIL.

The chain joins TRBV7-9 to TRBJ2-7, with D unresolved. The CDR3 covers 14 residues. Germline loops: CDR1 SEHNR, CDR2 FQNEAQ (reference sequence). The ends were cut back, 5 bases at V and 5 bases at J, with 16 bases in the middle. CDR3 DNA: TGTGCCAGCAGCCTGGGCCCTTCTAGAGACGAGCAGTACTTC. Translated: CASSLGPSRDEQYF.

The chain recombines TRBV7-2 with TRBJ2-3, with D unresolved. The V end was cut by 7 bases, the J end by 2 bases, with 7 bases between. The CDR3 runs 12 residues. Germline CDR1 reads SGHTA; CDR2 reads FQGNSA. The CDR3, as DNA: TGTGCCAGCATGCGTTTCACAGATACGCAGTATTTT. This sequence encodes CASMRFTDTQYF.

For this clone: Other DNA variants within this sample encode the same CDR3. This sequence joins TRBV6-4 and TRBJ2-7, with TRBD1 matching 8 bases. Germline loops: CDR1 MRHNA, CDR2 SNTAGT. CDR3 length: 15 amino acids. Trimming removed 6 bases from V and 0 bases from J; junction bases left unmatched: 7. The CDR3 sequence: CASRYRQGYSYEQYF. The CDR3 region has the DNA TGTGCCAGCAGGTATAGACAGGGGTACTCCTACGAGCAGTACTTC.

The V gene is TRBV5-8, the J gene TRBJ2-2; TRBD1 or TRBD2 may be the D gene (5 bases each). This CDR3 comprises 15 residues. Germline V CDR1 and CDR2: SGHTS, YDEGEE. The V end lost 2 bases, the J end lost 8 bases, and 16 bases lay between the germline ends. CDR3 nucleotide sequence: TGTGCCAGCAGCTTTCCGGGACCTTCCTCAGGGGAGCTGTTTTTT. Translating it yields CASSFPGPSSGELFF.

The V call is TRBV10-2, the J call TRBJ2-7; possibly TRBD2 for D (6 bases). Germline CDR1 and CDR2: WSHSY and SAAADI. Trimming removed 4 bases from V and 4 bases from J, with 20 bases in between. The CDR3 contains 16 residues. CDR3 region: CASSAWRDQGSYEQYF. DNA for the CDR3: TGCGCCAGCAGTGCCTGGAGGGATCAGGGTTCGTACGAGCAGTACTTC.

The CDR3 reads CASSGRGDEDYGYTF. The CDR3 coding sequence is TGTGCCAGCAGTGGCAGGGGGGACGAGGATTATGGCTACACCTTC. The chain links TRBV7-2 to TRBJ1-2; TRBD1 matches 7 bases. From germline, CDR1 is SGHTA and CDR2 FQGNSA. V trimming: 6 bases; J trimming: 5 bases; junction bases outside the gene matches: 12. This CDR3 has 15 amino acids.

This clone was picked up one time. The CDR3 sequence: CASSWFRETQYF. DNA for the CDR3: TGCGCCAGCAGCTGGTTTCGGGAGACCCAGTACTTC. The chain is built from TRBV5-1 and TRBJ2-5; no definite D call. CDR3 length equals 12 residues. The ends were cut back, 3 bases at V and 5 bases at J, with 8 bases in the middle. Germline V gene sequence: CDR1 SGHRS, CDR2 YFSETQ.

The rearrangement joins TRBV30 to TRBJ1-2, with 9 bases fitting TRBD1. V shed 3 bases, J shed 4 bases, and the junction held 6 bases outside the gene matches. The CDR3 is 14 residues long. CDR1 and CDR2 (germline): GTSNPN, SVGIG (reference sequence). The CDR3 region is CAWSSGQGGYGYTF. DNA for the CDR3: TGTGCCTGGAGCTCGGGACAGGGCGGCTATGGCTACACCTTC.

The chain recombines TRBV28 with TRBJ1-4; D is possibly TRBD1 (5 bases). V shed 5 bases and J shed 7 bases, with 14 bases lying between them. The CDR3 is 14 residues long. The germline V gene encodes CDR1 MDHEN and CDR2 SYDVKM. CDR3 nucleotide sequence: TGTGCCAGCAGTATGGGGAGGGGCCGTGAAAAACTGTTTTTT. Its translation is CASSMGRGREKLFF. Combining the CDR3 with reference TRBV28 and TRBJ1-4 gives the whole variable domain DVKVTQSSRYLVKRTGEKVFLECVQDMDHENMFWYRQDPGLGLRLIYFSYDVKMKEKGDIPEGYSVSREKKERFSLILESASTNQTSMYLCASSMGRGREKLFFGSGTQLSVL.

In this sample, this clone turned up a few times. The chain uses TRBV7-3 and TRBJ2-2; TRBD2 matches 10 bases. V dropped 6 bases and J dropped 4; count of bases not matched to a gene: 2. Germline values: CDR1 SGHTA, CDR2 FQGTGA. CDR3 length: 14 residues. The CDR3 coding sequence is TGTGCCAGCAGTCGGACTAGCGGCACCGGGGAGCTGTTTTTT. It yields the protein CASSRTSGTGELFF.

The chain couples TRBV2 to TRBJ1-5; D may be TRBD1 (5 bases). CDR1 is SNHLY and CDR2 is FYNNEI in the germline V gene. V lost 3 bases, J lost 4 bases, and 13 bases lay in between. The CDR3 has 15 residues. CDR3 nucleotides: TGTGCCAGCAGTGACGGGGGACGAATTAATCAGCCCCAGCATTTT. It yields the protein CASSDGGRINQPQHF.

The chain uses TRBV28 and TRBJ1-2; D gene unclear. V shed 5 bases and J shed 4 bases, with 17 bases lying between them. The length of the CDR3 is 15 residues. The germline gives CDR1 MDHEN, CDR2 SYDVKM. CDR3 sequence reads: CASSPYPSQFYGYTF. The CDR3 coding sequence is TGTGCCAGCAGTCCTTATCCTAGTCAGTTCTATGGCTACACCTTC.

The V gene is TRBV10-3, the J gene TRBJ2-5; D gene ambiguous. Germline lookup yields CDR1 ENHRY and CDR2 SYGVKD. The CDR3 runs 14 residues. V was pared by 0 bases and J by 4 bases, with 9 bases between. CDR3 bases: TGTGCCATCAGTGAGTCGAGCCGTCCAGAGACCCAGTACTTC. Its protein is CAISESSRPETQYF.

J is TRBJ1-2 and V is TRBV5-5, with D possibly matching TRBD1 (5 bases). V shed 4 bases and J shed 0 bases, with 10 bases lying between them. The germline V gene encodes CDR1 SGHKS and CDR2 YYEKEE (reference sequence). The CDR3 length is 14 residues. Here the CDR3 DNA reads TGTGCCAGCAGCCTGATGACAGCTAACTATGGCTACACCTTC. Amino acid sequence: CASSLMTANYGYTF.

The chain is built from TRBV5-8 and TRBJ2-5, with 9 bases fitting TRBD2. The germline CDR1 and CDR2 sequences are SGHTS and YDEGEE. The CDR3 is 14 amino acids. Trimming cost V 3 bases and J 2 bases; bases outside gene matches: 2. The CDR3 reads CASSSGLAQETQYF. For the CDR3, the DNA is TGTGCCAGCAGCTCGGGACTAGCACAAGAGACCCAGTACTTC.

The chain combines TRBV28 with TRBJ1-2; D is undetermined. Trimming removed 10 bases from V and 8 bases from J, with 23 bases in between. Germline CDR1 reads MDHEN; CDR2 reads SYDVKM. The CDR3 spans 14 residues. CDR3 nucleotides: TGTGCCACCCAGGACCTGGCCACTCCTATGGGCTACACCTTC. It translates to CATQDLATPMGYTF.

This rearrangement joins TRBV5-6 to TRBJ2-1; D call uncertain. The CDR3 length is 11 residues. Trimming took 2 bases from V and 12 from J, leaving 9 bases between them. Looked up from germline, CDR1 is SGHDT and CDR2 is YYEEEE. The CDR3 here is CASSFSGVQFF. CDR3 bases: TGTGCCAGCAGCTTCTCCGGAGTGCAGTTCTTC.

The V gene is TRBV19, the J gene TRBJ2-7; D possibly corresponds to TRBD1 (6 bases). From germline, CDR1 is LNHDA and CDR2 SQIVND (reference sequence). Trimming pared 4 bases from V and 2 bases from J, leaving 12 bases between. The CDR3 totals 14 residues. CDR3 residues: CASSKTGQPYEQYF. As DNA, the CDR3 is TGTGCCAGTAGTAAGACAGGTCAGCCCTACGAGCAGTACTTC.

This chain links TRBV21-1 with TRBJ2-1; TRBD2 was called by the table and not checked on the DNA. TRBV21-1 is termed a pseudogene. CDR3 length: 15 amino acids. In DNA, the CDR3 is TGTGCCAGCAGCAAAGGACTAGCGGGGAATAATGAGCAGTTCTTC. It encodes CASSKGLAGNNEQFF.

The chain uses TRBV10-2 and TRBJ2-1; TRBD2 matches at 11 bases. This CDR3 has 14 residues. The germline V gene has CDR1 WSHSY and CDR2 SAAADI. V lost 8 bases, J lost 7 bases, and 7 bases stayed unmatched. CDR3 amino acids: CASHVSGGANEQFF. The CDR3, as DNA: TGCGCCAGCCATGTTAGCGGGGGGGCGAATGAGCAGTTCTTC.

The J gene is TRBJ1-6, the V gene TRBV7-2; a possible D gene is TRBD1 (5 bases). V lost 3 bases and J 10 bases, leaving 10 bases between the germline ends. This CDR3 comprises 13 residues. CDR1 is SGHTA, CDR2 FQGNSA, per germline. The chain's CDR3 is CASSLLQASPLHF. CDR3 in DNA: TGTGCCAGCAGCTTGTTACAGGCATCACCCCTCCACTTT.

This chain connects TRBV6-1 to TRBJ1-6, with D perhaps TRBD1 (5 bases). The CDR3 is made up of 11 amino acids. Germline V CDR1 and CDR2: MNHNS, SASEGT. The V end was cut by 11 bases, the J end by 8 bases, with 10 bases between. The CDR3 DNA reads as TGTGCCTCACGAGGGGATTCACCCCTCCACTTT. Translation gives CASRGDSPLHF.

The chain recombines TRBV6-6 with TRBJ1-2; no clear D. Deletions cut 2 bases from V and 8 bases from J, with 12 bases between. The CDR3 length is 13 residues. Germline V CDR1 and CDR2: MNHNY, SVGAGI (reference sequence). CDR3 DNA sequence: TGTGCCAGCAGTTACAGGGTTCAAGGAGGCTACACCTTC. It specifies CASSYRVQGGYTF.

The chain links TRBV28 to TRBJ1-1; D remains ambiguous. In germline, CDR1 is MDHEN, CDR2 SYDVKM. Trimming cost V 10 bases and J 8 bases, with 14 bases left between them. This CDR3 spans 11 amino acids. CDR3 in amino acids: CATSPVEEAFF. The CDR3, as DNA: TGTGCCACCTCCCCGGTTGAAGAAGCTTTCTTT.

The CDR3 region has the DNA TGTGCCAGCAGCCAAGATGTGAGCGGGTACACCGGGGAGCTGTTTTTT. Residues: CASSQDVSGYTGELFF. The rearrangement uses TRBV4-2 and TRBJ2-2; weak D call: TRBD2 (6 bases). Looked up from germline, CDR1 is LGHNA and CDR2 is YNFKEQ. CDR3 length: 16 residues. The ends were cut back, 0 bases at V and 3 bases at J, with 11 bases in the middle.